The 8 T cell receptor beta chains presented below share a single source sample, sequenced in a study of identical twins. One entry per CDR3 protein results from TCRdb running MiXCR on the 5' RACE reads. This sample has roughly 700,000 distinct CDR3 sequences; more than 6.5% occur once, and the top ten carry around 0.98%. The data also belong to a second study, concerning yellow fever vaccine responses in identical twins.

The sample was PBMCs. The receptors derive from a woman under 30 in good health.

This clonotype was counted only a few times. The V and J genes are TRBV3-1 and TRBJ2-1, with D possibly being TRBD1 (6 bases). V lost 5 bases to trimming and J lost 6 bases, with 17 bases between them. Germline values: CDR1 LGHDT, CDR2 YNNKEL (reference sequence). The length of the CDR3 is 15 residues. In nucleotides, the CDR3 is TGTGCCAGCAGCGGGCCCGGGACATTCGGCAATGAGCAGTTCTTC. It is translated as CASSGPGTFGNEQFF.

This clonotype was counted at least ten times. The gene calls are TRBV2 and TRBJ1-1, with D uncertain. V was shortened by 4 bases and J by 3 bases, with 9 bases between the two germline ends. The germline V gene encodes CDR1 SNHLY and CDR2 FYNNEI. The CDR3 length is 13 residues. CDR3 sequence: CASSVNSYTEAFF. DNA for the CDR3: TGTGCCAGCAGTGTTAACAGTTACACTGAAGCTTTCTTT.

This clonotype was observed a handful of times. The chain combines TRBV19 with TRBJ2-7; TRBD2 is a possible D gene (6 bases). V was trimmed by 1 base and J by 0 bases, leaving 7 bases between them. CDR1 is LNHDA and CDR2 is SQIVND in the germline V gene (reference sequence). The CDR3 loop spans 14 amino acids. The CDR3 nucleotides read TGTGCCAGTAGTATAGGGGACTTCTCCTACGAGCAGTACTTC. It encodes CASSIGDFSYEQYF.

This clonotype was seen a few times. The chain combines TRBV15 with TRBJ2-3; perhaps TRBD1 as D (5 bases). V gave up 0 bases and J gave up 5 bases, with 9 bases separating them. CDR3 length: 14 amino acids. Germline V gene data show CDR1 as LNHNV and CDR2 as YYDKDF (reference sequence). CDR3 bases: TGTGCCACCAGCAGAGATCCCACAGGAGATACGCAGTATTTT. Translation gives CATSRDPTGDTQYF.

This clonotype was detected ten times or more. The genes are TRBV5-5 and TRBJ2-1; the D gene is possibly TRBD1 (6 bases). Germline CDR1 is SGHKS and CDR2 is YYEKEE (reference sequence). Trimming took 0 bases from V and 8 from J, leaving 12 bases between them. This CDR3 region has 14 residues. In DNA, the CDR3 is TGTGCCAGCAGCTTGGGACAGGTTATCGATGAGCAGTTCTTC. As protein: CASSLGQVIDEQFF. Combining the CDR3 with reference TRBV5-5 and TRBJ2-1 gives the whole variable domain DAGVTQSPTHLIKTRGQQVTLRCSPISGHKSVSWYQQVLGQGPQFIFQYYEKEERGRGNFPDRFSARQFPNYSSELNVNALLLGDSALYLCASSLGQVIDEQFFGPGTRLTVL.

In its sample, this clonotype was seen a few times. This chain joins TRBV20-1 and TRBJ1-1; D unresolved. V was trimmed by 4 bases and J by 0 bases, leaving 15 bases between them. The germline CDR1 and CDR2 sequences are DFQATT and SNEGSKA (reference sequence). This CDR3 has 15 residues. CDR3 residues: CSATLPLGVNTEAFF. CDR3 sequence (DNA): TGCAGTGCTACTCTCCCTCTGGGTGTGAACACTGAAGCTTTCTTT.

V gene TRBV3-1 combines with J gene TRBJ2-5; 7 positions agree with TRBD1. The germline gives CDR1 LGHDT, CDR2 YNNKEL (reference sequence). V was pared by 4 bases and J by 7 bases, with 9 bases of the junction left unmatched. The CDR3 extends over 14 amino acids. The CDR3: CASSLSDSGGTQYF. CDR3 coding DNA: TGTGCCAGCAGCCTTTCGGACTCAGGGGGGACCCAGTACTTC.

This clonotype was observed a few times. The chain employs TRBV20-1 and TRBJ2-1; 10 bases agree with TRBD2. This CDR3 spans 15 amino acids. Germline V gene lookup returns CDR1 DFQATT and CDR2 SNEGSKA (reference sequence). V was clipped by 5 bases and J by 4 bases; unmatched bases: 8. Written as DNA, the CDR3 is TGCAGTGCTCAGATAGCGGGGGGCGTGTACAATGAGCAGTTCTTC. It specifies CSAQIAGGVYNEQFF.